This TCR beta chain was recorded in a study of shared clonotypes between healthy human individuals. In the sorted-subset replicate PCRs, roughly 210 ng DNA, around 32,000 T cell genomes, was used. Only in-frame clones appear in the TCRdb table, and some are missing; sequencing was by immunoSEQ multiplex PCR. The table lists millions of clones, just over 90% of them singletons. A note on this clone: The target antigen is unknown.

Findings and limits, study-wide: It was observed that 4% to 6% of naive CD4 clonotypes were shared across four donors. Sampling involved blood alone; tissue repertoires likely differ. A small donor pool kept down the genetic and exposure-history diversity that was represented.

Germline CDR1 is SGHTA and CDR2 is FQGNSA. V gave up 4 bases and J gave up 3 bases, with 7 bases separating them. The CDR3 consists of 13 residues. This TCR came from a man younger than 35 in good health. The sample consisted of naive CD4+ T cells sorted from blood. Subset defined: CD45RA+ positively selected. The chain combines TRBV7-2 with TRBJ2-1; D unresolved. The CDR3 loop reads CASSSRDYNEQFF. CDR3 in DNA: TGTGCCAGCAGCTCACGCGACTACAATGAGCAGTTCTTC.